This TCR beta chain was sequenced during a study of OX40 agonist ivuxolimab in advanced cancers. Study background: Subjects had a mean age of around 63 years, with a range of roughly 20 to 79; 82.7% were male.

The germline V gene encodes CDR1 WSHSY and CDR2 SAAADI. The CDR3 runs 11 residues. V dropped 2 bases and J dropped 7 bases, with 4 bases sitting between them. Clones were read by immunoSEQ multiplex PCR, and TCRdb kept only the in-frame ones, dropping some. This table has some 35,000 clones, approximately 89% appearing once. This receptor was obtained from an adult with an advanced solid tumor such as melanoma, head and neck, liver or kidney cancer. The chain links TRBV10-2 to TRBJ2-3; no reliable D call. This material consisted of CD4+ or CD8+ T cells sorted from blood, taken in a trial of the OX40 agonist ivuxolimab. The CDR3 spells CASSEEYTQYF. The CDR3 region has the DNA TGCGCCAGCAGTGAGGAGTATACGCAGTATTTT.